The subject of this entry is one TCR beta chain. This clone appeared a single time. Its antigen is currently not known. No base quality values were provided; no much bigger clone lies one nucleotide off. The CDR3 starts with the cysteine, ends with the phenylalanine, and has 14 residues. The read is trimmed to its CDR3 DNA, 42 bases read in frame from base 1. Via the germline V gene, CDR1 is SGHRS and CDR2 YFSETQ. The trim is 4 bases for V and 4 bases for J, with a gap of 11 bases between the germline ends. In Seattle, one collaborating source enrolled patients while the infection was active and tracked those patients longitudinally over the course of disease. Collaborating institutions collected whole blood in K2EDTA tubes following their own protocols. For TCRbeta analysis, collaborator samples were shipped as frozen whole blood, as isolated PBMCs, or as DNA extracted from either sample type. This specimen belongs to a study of blood T cell repertoires in COVID-19 (dated by TCRdb to 2018 to 2021). Context from the whole study: Samples from collaborators originated in the United States, Italy and Spain and spanned both the acute and convalescent phases of COVID-19. The prospective study material was composed of cDNA or gDNA derived from T cells, B-cell-depleted T cells, or PBMCs. Deeply sampled blood TCRbeta repertoires from subjects exposed to, actively infected with, or recovered from COVID-19 were included in the dataset. The repertoires were released in a freely available public database meant as a resource for research on the immune response to SARS-CoV-2. Samples came from the ongoing ImmuneRACE study (first 160 participants) plus 1,254 subjects from 6 global collaborators. The sample metadata nearly always contained a de-identified subject ID, COVID-19 status, age in years and sex. HLA class I and class II types, where available, came from metadata supplied by the sample provider rather than from assay-based typing. Study-level results and caveats: The quantity of clinical and demographic metadata differed by source and by participant and was supplied without curation.

TCRbeta CDR3 regions were amplified from genomic DNA using the immunoSEQ Assay, a bias-controlled multiplex PCR. Concerning the study's data processing: The number of nucleated cells in each sample was estimated by amplification of reference gene primers within the assay. To quantify the absolute abundance of each unique TCRbeta CDR3 rearrangement, sequence reads were collapsed and filtered. Productive Simpson clonality was computed per sample as the square root of Simpson's diversity index over productive rearrangements. TCRdb mirrors the immuneACCESS table, restricted to in-frame sequences. Some clones are absent from its copies; in checked studies, under half trace to an unresolved V gene, and the reason for the others is unknown. V and J calls and clone size are given by that table; D and trimming were obtained from the DNA. The sample table shows approximately 400,000 clones, and approximately 89% are seen once. Roughly 12% of the sample rests with the top ten.

The sequenced material came from peripheral blood. This TCR was sampled from a woman between 45 and 65 years old with COVID-19, enrolled during active disease. Here the chain combines TRBV5-1 and TRBJ2-2, with the identity of the D gene unclear. The CDR3 protein is CASSLGSPTGELFF. The nucleotide sequence reads TGCGCCAGCAGCCTCGGGTCACCCACCGGGGAGCTGTTTTTT.